This T cell receptor beta chain is from a study of cytomegalovirus exposure and HLA in healthy donors. The PCR had 60 Vbeta and 13 Jbeta primers. TCRdb keeps only in-frame clones here, not all; method: immunoSEQ multiplex PCR. This sample carries 150,000 to 200,000 clones, around 82% of them seen once, and the ten largest clones take around 2%. Sample: PBMCs. The clonotype comes from a man younger than 35 in good health and CMV-seronegative.

Here the CDR3 DNA reads TGTGCCATCCCCGGGAATCCGACAGATACGCAGTATTTT. Its protein is CAIPGNPTDTQYF. V and J are TRBV11-2 and TRBJ2-3; possible D gene TRBD2, 5 bases. The CDR3 sequence is 13 residues long. Germline V gene lookup returns CDR1 SGHAT and CDR2 FQNNGV. V dropped 10 bases and J dropped 3 bases, with 14 bases sitting between them.